These 10 T cell receptor beta chains were all obtained from the same sample, sequenced in a study of blood T cell repertoires in COVID-19. Libraries were prepared by immunoSEQ multiplex PCR; TCRdb keeps only in-frame clonotypes and omits some of them. The profile shows 260,000 or so clones, 75% to 85% of them singletons. Sequenced material: peripheral blood. All receptors come from an older woman with acute or convalescent COVID-19.

The CDR3 region has the DNA TGTGCCAGCAGTTACACGTTGAACACTGAAGCTTTCTTT. It encodes CASSYTLNTEAFF. The chain links TRBV2 to TRBJ1-1; no firm D call. The CDR3 is 13 amino acids. V dropped 5 bases and J dropped 0 bases, with 7 bases sitting between them. The germline V gene has CDR1 SNHLY and CDR2 FYNNEI.

The chain couples TRBV27 to TRBJ2-7; a weak D match, TRBD2 (6 bases). This CDR3 has 18 residues. Germline CDR1 MNHEY, CDR2 SMNVEV (reference sequence). V was pared by 0 bases and J by 1 base, with 19 bases between. The CDR3 bases are TGTGCCAGCAGTTTATCGCGTCCCACTAGCACCAGGTCCTACGAGCAGTACTTC. Translated: CASSLSRPTSTRSYEQYF.

In this sample, this clone turned up once. The chain has TRBV28 and TRBJ1-5; 11 bases line up with TRBD1. The CDR3 is 16 amino acids. V lost 4 bases, J lost 7 bases, and 9 bases stayed unmatched. CDR1 and CDR2 (germline): MDHEN, SYDVKM. The CDR3 sequence is CASSWPRDRGVQPQHF. DNA for the CDR3: TGTGCCAGCAGTTGGCCCCGGGACAGGGGGGTACAGCCCCAGCATTTT.

The chain recombines TRBV4-2 with TRBJ2-3; D is possibly TRBD2 (5 bases). CDR1 and CDR2 from the germline V gene are LGHNA and YNFKEQ. V was cut by 0 bases and J by 3 bases, with 13 bases left in between. CDR3 length: 16 amino acids. The CDR3 DNA sequence: TGTGCCAGCAGCCAAGATCTTCTAGCTGGGACAGATACGCAGTATTTT. Its protein is CASSQDLLAGTDTQYF.

The V call is TRBV24-1, the J call TRBJ1-1; TRBD1 matches 8 bases. V trimming: 4 bases; J trimming: 6 bases; junction bases outside the gene matches: 3. The V gene's germline CDR1 is KGHDR and CDR2 SFDVKD. The CDR3 covers 13 residues. CDR3 protein: CATSDLDRAEAFF. The CDR3 DNA is TGTGCCACCAGTGACCTGGACAGGGCTGAAGCTTTCTTT.

Worth noting for this clone: Germline is not matched at one junction end, which may reflect a read error. V usage is TRBV7-2 and J usage is TRBJ2-7, with D hard to call. The CDR3 runs to 12 residues. Germline V gene lookup returns CDR1 SGHTA and CDR2 FQGNSA. The CDR3 sequence: CASSLDRYGQYF. CDR3 in DNA: TGTGCCAGCAGCTTAGACCGCTACGGGCAGTACTTC.

The chain employs TRBV19 and TRBJ1-2; D perhaps matches TRBD1 (5 bases). Germline V gene data show CDR1 as LNHDA and CDR2 as SQIVND (reference sequence). The length of the CDR3 is 15 residues. The V gene lost 6 bases and the J gene lost 2 bases, with 16 bases spanning the gap. Here the CDR3 reads CASSHPGHLNYGYTF. The CDR3 DNA sequence: TGTGCCAGTAGCCACCCAGGGCACCTGAACTATGGCTACACCTTC. Drawing the rest from reference TRBV19 and TRBJ1-2, the complete variable domain is DGGITQSPKYLFRKEGQNVTLSCEQNLNHDAMYWYRQDPGQGLRLIYYSQIVNDFQKGDIAEGYSVSREKKESFPLTVTSAQKNPTAFYLCASSHPGHLNYGYTFGSGTRLTVV.

Notes on this clone: Other DNA sequences from this sample encode an identical CDR3 as well. The rearrangement uses TRBV6-5 and TRBJ1-6; D may be TRBD1 (5 bases). Germline assignment: CDR1 MNHEY and CDR2 SVGAGI. V was clipped by 0 bases and J by 9 bases, with 12 bases between them. The CDR3 is made up of 15 amino acids. The CDR3 loop reads CASSYSLGVVSPLHF. CDR3 DNA sequence: TGTGCCAGCAGTTACTCATTAGGGGTCGTTTCACCCCTCCACTTT.

The rearrangement links TRBV29-1 to TRBJ2-1; no clear D. V lost 7 bases and J 4 bases, leaving 8 bases between the germline ends. The germline CDR1 and CDR2 sequences are SQVTM and ANQGSEA. This CDR3 has 11 amino acids. DNA for the CDR3: TGCAGCGCTGACTTATACAATGAGCAGTTCTTC. Amino acids: CSADLYNEQFF.

V gene TRBV28 combines with J gene TRBJ1-1; 11 nucleotides agree with TRBD1. The CDR3 is made up of 19 amino acids. Germline values: CDR1 MDHEN, CDR2 SYDVKM. V gave up 2 bases and J gave up 0 bases; unmatched junction bases: 11. The CDR3 is CASSLGGSGTGGMNTEAFF. The CDR3 DNA is TGTGCCAGCAGTTTAGGGGGTTCCGGGACAGGGGGAATGAACACTGAAGCTTTCTTT.